Included here is one T cell receptor beta chain sequence, with context. The data were taken from a study of blood T cell repertoires in COVID-19. Authors' processing steps: For nucleated cells, counts were estimated from reference gene primer amplification. TCRdb's copy holds only in-frame clones and misses some; the assay was immunoSEQ multiplex PCR. The D gene and trimming were derived from the DNA, and the V and J assignments and clone size from that table. The repertoire has around 100,000 clones, roughly 90% of them found once; the top ten carry approximately 3.4%. CDR1 is SGHRS, CDR2 YFSETQ, per germline. The J segment lost 0 bases and the V segment lost 0 bases, leaving 9 bases of the junction unmatched. The CDR3 totals 18 residues.

The chain employs TRBV5-1 and TRBJ1-5; 7 bases match TRBD1. The clonotype comes from a woman aged 55-75 years with acute or convalescent COVID-19. The sample comprised peripheral blood. The CDR3 spells CASSLEPGGINSNQPQHF. DNA of the CDR3: TGCGCCAGCAGCTTGGAGCCAGGGGGGATAAATAGCAATCAGCCCCAGCATTTT.